The source of this T cell receptor beta chain is a study of blood T cell repertoires in COVID-19. Clones were sequenced by immunoSEQ multiplex PCR, and TCRdb holds only the in-frame ones, with some missing. The table shows approximately 190,000 clones, with approximately 86% occurring only once. The TCR sequence derives from a woman aged 40 to 50 in a cohort exposed to, infected with or recovered from COVID-19 (not recorded which). Material: PBMCs or T cells enriched from blood (not recorded which).

As DNA, the CDR3 is TGCGCCAGCAGCTTGAAAGGGGGCGGGACTGAAGCTTTCTTT. As protein: CASSLKGGGTEAFF. This rearrangement joins TRBV5-1 to TRBJ1-1, with 7 bases fitting TRBD1. This CDR3 has 14 residues. V shed 1 base, J shed 5 bases, and the junction held 5 bases outside the gene matches. The V gene's germline CDR1 is SGHRS and CDR2 YFSETQ.